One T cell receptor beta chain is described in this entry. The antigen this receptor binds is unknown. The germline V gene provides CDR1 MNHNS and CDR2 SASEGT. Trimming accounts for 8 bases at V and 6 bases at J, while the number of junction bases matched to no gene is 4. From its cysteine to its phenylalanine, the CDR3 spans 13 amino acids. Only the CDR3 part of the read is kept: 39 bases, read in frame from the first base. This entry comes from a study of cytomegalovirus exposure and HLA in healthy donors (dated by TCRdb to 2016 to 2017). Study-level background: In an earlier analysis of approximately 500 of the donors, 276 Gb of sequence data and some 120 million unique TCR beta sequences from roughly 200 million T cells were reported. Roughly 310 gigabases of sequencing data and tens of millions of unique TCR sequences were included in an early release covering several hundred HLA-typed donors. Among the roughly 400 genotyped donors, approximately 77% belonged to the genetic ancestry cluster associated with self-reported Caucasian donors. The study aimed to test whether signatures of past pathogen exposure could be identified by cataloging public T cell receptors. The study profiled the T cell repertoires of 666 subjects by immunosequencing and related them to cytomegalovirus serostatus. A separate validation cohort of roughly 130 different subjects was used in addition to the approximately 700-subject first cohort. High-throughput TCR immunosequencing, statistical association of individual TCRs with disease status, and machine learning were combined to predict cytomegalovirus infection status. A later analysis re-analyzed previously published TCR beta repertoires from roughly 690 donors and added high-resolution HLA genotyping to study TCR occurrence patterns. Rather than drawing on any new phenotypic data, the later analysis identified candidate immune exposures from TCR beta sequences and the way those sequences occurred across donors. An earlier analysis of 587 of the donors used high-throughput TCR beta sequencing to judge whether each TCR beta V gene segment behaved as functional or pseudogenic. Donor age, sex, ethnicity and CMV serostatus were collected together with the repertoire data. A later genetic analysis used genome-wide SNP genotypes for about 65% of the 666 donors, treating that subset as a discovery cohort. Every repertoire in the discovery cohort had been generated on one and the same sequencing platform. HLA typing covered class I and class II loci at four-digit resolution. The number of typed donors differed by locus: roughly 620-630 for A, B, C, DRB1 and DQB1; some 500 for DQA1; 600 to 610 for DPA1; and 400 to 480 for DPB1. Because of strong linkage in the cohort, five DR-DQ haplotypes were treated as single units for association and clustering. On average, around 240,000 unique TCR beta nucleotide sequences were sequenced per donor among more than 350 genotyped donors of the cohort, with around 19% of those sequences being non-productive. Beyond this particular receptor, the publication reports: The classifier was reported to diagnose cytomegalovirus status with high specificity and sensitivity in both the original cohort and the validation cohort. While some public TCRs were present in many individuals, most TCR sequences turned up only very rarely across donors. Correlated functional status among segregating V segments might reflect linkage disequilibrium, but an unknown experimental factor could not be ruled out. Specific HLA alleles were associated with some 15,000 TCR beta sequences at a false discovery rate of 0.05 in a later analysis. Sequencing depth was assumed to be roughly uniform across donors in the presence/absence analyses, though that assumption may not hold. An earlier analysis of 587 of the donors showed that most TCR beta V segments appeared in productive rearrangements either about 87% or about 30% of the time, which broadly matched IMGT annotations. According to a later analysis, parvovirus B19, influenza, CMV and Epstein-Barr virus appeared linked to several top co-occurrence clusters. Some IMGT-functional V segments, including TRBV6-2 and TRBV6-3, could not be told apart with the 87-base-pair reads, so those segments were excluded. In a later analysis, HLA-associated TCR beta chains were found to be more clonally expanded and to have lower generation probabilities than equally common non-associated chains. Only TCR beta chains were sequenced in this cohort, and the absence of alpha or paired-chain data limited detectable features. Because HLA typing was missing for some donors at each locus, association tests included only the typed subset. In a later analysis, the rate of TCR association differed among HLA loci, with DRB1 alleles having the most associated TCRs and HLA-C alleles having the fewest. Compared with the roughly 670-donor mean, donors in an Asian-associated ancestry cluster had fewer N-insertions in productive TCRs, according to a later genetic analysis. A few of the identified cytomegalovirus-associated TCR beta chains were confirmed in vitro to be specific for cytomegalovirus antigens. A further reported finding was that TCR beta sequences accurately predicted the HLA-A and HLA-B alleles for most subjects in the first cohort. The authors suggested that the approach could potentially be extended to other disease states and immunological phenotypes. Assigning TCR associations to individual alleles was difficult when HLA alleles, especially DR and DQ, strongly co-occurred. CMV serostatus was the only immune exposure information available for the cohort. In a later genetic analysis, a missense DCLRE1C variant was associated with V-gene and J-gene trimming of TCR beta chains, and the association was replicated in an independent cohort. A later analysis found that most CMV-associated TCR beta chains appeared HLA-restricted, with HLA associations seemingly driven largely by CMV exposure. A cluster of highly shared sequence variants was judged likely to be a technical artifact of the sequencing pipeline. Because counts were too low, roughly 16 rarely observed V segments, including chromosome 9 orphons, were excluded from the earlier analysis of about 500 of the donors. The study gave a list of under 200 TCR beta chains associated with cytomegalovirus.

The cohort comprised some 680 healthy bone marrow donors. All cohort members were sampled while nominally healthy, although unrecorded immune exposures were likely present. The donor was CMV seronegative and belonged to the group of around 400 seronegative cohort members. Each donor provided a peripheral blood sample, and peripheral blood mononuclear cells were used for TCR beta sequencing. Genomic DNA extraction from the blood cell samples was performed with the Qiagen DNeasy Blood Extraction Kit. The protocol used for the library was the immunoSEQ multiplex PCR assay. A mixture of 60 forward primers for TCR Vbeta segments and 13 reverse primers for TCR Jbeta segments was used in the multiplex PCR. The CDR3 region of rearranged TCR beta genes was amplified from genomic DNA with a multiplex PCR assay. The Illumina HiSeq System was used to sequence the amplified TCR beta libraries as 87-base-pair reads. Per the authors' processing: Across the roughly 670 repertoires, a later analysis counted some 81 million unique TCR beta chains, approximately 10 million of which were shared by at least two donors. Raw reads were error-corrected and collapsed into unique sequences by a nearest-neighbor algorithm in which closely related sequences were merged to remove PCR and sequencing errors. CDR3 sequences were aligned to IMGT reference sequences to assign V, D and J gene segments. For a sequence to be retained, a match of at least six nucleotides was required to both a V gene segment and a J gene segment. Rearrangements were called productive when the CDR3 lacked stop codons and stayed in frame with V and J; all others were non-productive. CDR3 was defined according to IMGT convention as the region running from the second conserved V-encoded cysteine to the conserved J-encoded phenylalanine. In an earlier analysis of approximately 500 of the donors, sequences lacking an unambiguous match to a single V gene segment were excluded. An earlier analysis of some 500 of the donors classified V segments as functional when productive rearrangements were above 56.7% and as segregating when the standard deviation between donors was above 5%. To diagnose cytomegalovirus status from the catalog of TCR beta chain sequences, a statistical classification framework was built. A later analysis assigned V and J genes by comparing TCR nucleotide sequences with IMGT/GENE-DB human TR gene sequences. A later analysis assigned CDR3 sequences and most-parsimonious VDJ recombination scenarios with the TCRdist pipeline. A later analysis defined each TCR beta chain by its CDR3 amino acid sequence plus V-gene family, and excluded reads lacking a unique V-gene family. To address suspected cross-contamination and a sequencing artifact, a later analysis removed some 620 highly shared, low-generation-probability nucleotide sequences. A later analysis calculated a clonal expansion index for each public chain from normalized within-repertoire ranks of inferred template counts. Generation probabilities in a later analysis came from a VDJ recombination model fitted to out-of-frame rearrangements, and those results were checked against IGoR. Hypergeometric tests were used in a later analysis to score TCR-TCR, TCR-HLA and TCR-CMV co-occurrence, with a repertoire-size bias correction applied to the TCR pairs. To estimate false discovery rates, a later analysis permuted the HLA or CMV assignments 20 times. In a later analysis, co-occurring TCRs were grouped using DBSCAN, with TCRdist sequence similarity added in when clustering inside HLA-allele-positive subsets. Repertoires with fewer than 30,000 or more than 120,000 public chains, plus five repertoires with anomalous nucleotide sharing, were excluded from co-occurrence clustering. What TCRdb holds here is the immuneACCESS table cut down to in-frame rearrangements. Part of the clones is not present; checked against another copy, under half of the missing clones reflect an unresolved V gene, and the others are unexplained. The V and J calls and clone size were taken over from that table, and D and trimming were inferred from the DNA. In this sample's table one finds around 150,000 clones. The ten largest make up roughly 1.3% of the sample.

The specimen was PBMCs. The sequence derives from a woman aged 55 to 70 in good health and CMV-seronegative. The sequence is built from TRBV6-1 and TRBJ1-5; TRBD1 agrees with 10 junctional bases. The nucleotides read TGTGCCAGCGGGGGGACAGGGGTTCAGCCCCAGCATTTT. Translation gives CASGGTGVQPQHF.